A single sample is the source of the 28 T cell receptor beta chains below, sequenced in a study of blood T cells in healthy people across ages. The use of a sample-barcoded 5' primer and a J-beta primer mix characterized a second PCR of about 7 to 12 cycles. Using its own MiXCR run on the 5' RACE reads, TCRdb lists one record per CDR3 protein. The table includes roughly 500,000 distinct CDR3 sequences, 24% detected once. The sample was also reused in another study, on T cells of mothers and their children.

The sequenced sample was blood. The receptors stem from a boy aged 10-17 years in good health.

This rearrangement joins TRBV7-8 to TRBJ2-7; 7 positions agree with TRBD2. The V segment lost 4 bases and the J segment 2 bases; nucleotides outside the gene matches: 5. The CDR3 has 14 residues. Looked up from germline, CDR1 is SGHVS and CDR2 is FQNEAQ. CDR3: CASSSRGLTYEQYF. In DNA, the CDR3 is TGTGCCAGCAGCTCCCGGGGACTAACCTACGAGCAGTACTTC.

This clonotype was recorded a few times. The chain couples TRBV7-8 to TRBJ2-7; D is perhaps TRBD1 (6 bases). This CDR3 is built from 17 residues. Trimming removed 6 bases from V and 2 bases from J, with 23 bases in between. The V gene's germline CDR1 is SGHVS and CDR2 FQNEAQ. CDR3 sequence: CASSSPHGQPKTYEQYF. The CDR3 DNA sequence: TGTGCCAGCAGTTCTCCTCACGGACAGCCTAAGACCTACGAGCAGTACTTC.

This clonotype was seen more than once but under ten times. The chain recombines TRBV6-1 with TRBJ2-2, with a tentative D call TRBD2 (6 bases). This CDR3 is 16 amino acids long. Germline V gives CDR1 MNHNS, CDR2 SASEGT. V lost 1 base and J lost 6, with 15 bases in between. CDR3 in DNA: TGTGCCAGCAGTGAAGTTCGGGGGACCGGTCCCGGGGAGCTGTTTTTT. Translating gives CASSEVRGTGPGELFF.

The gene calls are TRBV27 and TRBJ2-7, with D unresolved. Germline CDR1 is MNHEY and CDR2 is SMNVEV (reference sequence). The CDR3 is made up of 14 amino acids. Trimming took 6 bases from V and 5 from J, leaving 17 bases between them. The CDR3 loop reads CASSPGGWFHEQYF. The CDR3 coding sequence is TGTGCCAGCAGCCCCGGCGGATGGTTTCACGAGCAGTACTTC.

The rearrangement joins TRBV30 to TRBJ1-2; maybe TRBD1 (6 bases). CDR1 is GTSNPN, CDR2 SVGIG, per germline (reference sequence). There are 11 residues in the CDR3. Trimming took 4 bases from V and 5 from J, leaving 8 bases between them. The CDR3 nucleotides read TGTGCCTGGAACAGGGAGTATGGCTACACCTTC. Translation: CAWNREYGYTF.

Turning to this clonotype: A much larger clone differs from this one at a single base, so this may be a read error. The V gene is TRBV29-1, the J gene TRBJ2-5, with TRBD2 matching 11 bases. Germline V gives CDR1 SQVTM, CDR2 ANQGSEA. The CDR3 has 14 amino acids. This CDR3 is CSVGGLAVQDTQYF. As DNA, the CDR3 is TGCAGCGTTGGGGGACTAGCGGTCCAAGACACCCAGTACTTC.

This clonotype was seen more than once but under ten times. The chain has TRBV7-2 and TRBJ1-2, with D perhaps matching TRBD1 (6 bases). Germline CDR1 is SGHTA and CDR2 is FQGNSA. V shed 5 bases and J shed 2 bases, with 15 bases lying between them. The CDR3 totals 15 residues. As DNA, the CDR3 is TGTGCCAGCAGCATAGGCAGGGGACTAAACTATGGCTACACCTTC. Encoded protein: CASSIGRGLNYGYTF. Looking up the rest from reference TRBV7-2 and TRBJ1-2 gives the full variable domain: GAGVSQSPSNKVTEKGKDVELRCDPISGHTALYWYRQSLGQGLEFLIYFQGNSAPDKSGLPSDRFSAERTGGSVSTLTIQRTQQEDSAVYLCASSIGRGLNYGYTFGSGTRLTVV.

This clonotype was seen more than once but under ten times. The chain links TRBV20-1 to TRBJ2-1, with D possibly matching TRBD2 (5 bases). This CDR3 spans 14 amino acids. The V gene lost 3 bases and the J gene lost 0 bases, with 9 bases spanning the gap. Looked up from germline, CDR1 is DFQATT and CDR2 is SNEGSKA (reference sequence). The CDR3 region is CSARTGSSYNEQFF. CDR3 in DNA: TGCAGTGCTAGGACGGGGAGCTCCTACAATGAGCAGTTCTTC.

CDR3 region: CASSRQLGLADNNEQFF. The CDR3, as DNA: TGTGCCAGCAGTCGGCAATTGGGACTAGCGGATAACAATGAGCAGTTCTTC. J is TRBJ2-1 and V is TRBV12-3 or TRBV12-4; TRBD2 matches 11 bases. The CDR3 loop spans 17 amino acids. With 5 bases clipped from V and 5 bases from J, the junction kept 11 bases outside the gene matches.

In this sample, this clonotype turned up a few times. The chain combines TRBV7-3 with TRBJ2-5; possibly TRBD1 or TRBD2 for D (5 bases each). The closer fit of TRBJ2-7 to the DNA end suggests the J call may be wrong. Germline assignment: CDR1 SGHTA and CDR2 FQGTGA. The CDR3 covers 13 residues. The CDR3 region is CASSSARGREQYF. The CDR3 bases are TGTGCCAGCAGCTCGGCTCGGGGCCGCGAGCAGTACTTC.

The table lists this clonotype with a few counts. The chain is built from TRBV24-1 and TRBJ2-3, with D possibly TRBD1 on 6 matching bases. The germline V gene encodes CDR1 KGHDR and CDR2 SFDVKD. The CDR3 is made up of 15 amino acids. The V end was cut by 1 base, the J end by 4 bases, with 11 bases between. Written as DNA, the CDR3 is TGTGCCACCAGTGATTTTAAACAGGGTGCAGATACGCAGTATTTT. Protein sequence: CATSDFKQGADTQYF.

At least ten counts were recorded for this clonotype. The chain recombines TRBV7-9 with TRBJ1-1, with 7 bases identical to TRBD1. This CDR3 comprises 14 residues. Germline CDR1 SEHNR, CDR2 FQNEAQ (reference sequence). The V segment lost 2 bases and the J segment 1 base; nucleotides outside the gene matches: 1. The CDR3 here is CASSLRTGNTEAFF. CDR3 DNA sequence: TGTGCCAGCAGCTTAAGGACAGGGAACACTGAAGCTTTCTTT.

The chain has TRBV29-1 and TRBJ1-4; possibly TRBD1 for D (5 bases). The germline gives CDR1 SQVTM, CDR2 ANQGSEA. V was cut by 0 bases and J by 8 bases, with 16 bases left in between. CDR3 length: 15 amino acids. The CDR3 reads CSVEEGQAGREKLFF. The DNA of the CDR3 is TGCAGCGTTGAAGAGGGTCAGGCGGGACGGGAAAAACTGTTTTTT.

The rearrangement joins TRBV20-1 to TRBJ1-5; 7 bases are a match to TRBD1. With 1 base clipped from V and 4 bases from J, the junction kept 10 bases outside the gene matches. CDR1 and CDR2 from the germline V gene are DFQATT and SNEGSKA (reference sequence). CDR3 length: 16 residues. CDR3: CSARAGVPGQNQPQHF. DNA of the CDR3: TGCAGTGCTAGAGCCGGGGTCCCGGGACAGAATCAGCCCCAGCATTTT.

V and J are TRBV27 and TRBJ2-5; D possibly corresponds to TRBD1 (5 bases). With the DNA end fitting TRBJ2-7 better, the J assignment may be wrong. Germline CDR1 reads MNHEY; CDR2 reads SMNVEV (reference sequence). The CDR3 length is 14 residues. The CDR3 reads CASSELTGSGEQYF. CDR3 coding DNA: TGTGCCAGCAGCGAACTTACAGGTTCTGGCGAGCAGTACTTC.

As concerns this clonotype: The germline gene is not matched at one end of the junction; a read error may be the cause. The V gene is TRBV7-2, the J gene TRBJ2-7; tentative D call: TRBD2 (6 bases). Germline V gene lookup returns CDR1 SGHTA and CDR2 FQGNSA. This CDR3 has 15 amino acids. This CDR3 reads CARSFEGLSHYEQYF. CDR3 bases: TGTGCCAGAAGCTTTGAGGGACTGTCACATTACGAGCAGTACTTC.

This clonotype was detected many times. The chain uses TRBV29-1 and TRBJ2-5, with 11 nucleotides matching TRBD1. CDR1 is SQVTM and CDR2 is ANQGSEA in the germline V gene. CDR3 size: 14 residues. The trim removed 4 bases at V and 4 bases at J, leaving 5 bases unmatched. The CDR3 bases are TGCAGCGTTGGCACCGGGACAGGGGGAGAGACCCAGTACTTC. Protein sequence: CSVGTGTGGETQYF.

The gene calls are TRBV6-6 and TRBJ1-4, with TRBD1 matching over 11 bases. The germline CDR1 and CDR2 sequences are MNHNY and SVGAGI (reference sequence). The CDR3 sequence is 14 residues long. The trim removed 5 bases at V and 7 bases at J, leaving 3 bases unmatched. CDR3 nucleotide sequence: TGTGCCAGCAGTCCGGGACAGGGGGTTGAAAAACTGTTTTTT. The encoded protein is CASSPGQGVEKLFF.

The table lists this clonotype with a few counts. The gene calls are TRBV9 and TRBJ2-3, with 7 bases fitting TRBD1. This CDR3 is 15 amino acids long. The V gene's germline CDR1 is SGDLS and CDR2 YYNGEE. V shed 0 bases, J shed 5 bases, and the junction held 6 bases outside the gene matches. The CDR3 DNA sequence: TGTGCCAGCAGCGTAGTCGAGGGGGCGGGAGATACGCAGTATTTT. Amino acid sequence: CASSVVEGAGDTQYF.

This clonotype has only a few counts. CDR3 sequence reads: CASRDRGYSTEAFF. DNA of the CDR3: TGTGCCAGCAGGGACAGGGGTTATAGCACTGAAGCTTTCTTT. This chain uses TRBV2 with TRBJ1-1, with 9 positions matching TRBD1. This CDR3 is 14 amino acids long. CDR1 is SNHLY, CDR2 FYNNEI, per germline. V shed 6 bases and J 4 bases; nucleotides not matched to a gene: 6.

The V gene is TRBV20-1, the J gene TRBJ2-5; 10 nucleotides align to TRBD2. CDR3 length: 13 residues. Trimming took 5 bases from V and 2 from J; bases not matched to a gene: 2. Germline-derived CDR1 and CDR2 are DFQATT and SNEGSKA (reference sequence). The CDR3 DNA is TGCAGTGCTGGGACTAGCGATCAAGAGACCCAGTACTTC. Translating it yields CSAGTSDQETQYF.

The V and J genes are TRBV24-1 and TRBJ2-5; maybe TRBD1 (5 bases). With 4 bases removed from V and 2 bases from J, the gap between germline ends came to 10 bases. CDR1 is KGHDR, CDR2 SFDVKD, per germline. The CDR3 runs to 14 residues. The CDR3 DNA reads TGTGCCACCAGTGAGACAGCGAGGCAAGAGACCCAGTACTTC. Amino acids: CATSETARQETQYF.

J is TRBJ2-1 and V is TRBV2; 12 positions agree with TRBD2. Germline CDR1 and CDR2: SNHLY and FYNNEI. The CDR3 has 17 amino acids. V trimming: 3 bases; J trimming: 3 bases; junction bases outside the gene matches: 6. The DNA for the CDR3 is TGTGCCAGCAGTGACCTAGCGGGAGGGCCCTTCTACAATGAGCAGTTCTTC. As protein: CASSDLAGGPFYNEQFF.

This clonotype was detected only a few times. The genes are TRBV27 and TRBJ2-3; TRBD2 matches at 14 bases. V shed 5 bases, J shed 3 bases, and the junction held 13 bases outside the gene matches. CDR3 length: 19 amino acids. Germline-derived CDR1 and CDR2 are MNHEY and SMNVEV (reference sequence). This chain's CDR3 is CASSRGLAGAKRGTDTQYF. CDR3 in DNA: TGTGCCAGCAGTCGGGGACTAGCGGGAGCTAAAAGAGGGACAGATACGCAGTATTTT.

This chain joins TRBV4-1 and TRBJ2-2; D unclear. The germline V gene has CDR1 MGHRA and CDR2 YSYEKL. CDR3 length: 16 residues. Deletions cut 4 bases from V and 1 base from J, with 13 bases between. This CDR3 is CASSPDSTVNTGELFF. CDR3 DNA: TGCGCCAGCAGCCCCGACTCGACCGTGAACACCGGGGAGCTGTTTTTT.

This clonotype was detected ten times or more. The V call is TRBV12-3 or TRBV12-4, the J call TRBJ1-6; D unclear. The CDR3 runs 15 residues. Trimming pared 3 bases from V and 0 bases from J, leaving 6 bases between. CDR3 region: CASSFQSSYNSPLHF. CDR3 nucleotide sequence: TGTGCCAGCAGTTTTCAGAGCTCCTATAATTCACCCCTCCACTTT.

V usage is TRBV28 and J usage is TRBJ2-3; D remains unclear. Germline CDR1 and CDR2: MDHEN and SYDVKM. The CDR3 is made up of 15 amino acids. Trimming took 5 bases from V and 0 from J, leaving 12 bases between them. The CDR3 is CASSPPETSTDTQYF. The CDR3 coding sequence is TGTGCCAGCAGTCCCCCGGAAACTAGCACAGATACGCAGTATTTT.

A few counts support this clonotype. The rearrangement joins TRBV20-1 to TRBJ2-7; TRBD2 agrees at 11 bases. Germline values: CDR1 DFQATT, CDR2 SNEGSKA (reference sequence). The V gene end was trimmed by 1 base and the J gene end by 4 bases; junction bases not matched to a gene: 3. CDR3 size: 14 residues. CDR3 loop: CSARVAGGLYEQYF. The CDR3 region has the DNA TGCAGTGCTAGAGTAGCGGGGGGGCTTTACGAGCAGTACTTC.